This is a list of T cell receptor beta chains from one sample in a study of blood T cell repertoires in COVID-19. Profiling relied on immunoSEQ multiplex PCR, and the TCRdb table lists in-frame clones only, not all of them. The sample lists approximately 170,000 clones, roughly 86% occurring once. Sequences were obtained from peripheral blood. The receptor set was obtained from a man in his sixties or seventies with acute or convalescent COVID-19. Each CDR3 is given with its conserved first and last residue. The order of the fields is clone size, V gene, D gene, J gene, CDR3 protein, CDR3 DNA. The D gene is left open where the match is weak. Expanded clones are given a class, and other clones once, few, many or no size at all.

clone size: NA
V gene: TRBV7-9
D gene: NA
J gene: TRBJ2-7
CDR3 protein: CASSSGYRDRAYEQYF
CDR3 DNA: TGTGCCAGCAGCTCTGGGTACAGGGATCGGGCCTACGAGCAGTACTTC

clone size: NA
V gene: TRBV7-3
D gene: TRBD2
J gene: TRBJ2-7
CDR3 protein: CASSLWAGTSGGRLYF
CDR3 DNA: TGTGCCAGCAGCTTGTGGGCTGGGACTAGCGGGGGGCGGCTGTACTTC

clone size: NA
V gene: TRBV7-9
D gene: NA
J gene: TRBJ1-2
CDR3 protein: CASSVTGEYGYTF
CDR3 DNA: TGTGCCAGCAGCGTGACAGGAGAATATGGCTACACCTTC

clone size: NA
V gene: TRBV7-9
D gene: TRBD2
J gene: TRBJ2-5
CDR3 protein: CASGAGTHGGETQYF
CDR3 DNA: TGTGCCAGCGGAGCCGGGACTCACGGGGGGGAGACCCAGTACTTC

clone size: NA
V gene: TRBV7-9
D gene: NA
J gene: TRBJ2-1
CDR3 protein: CASSITTGSYNEQFF
CDR3 DNA: TGTGCCAGCAGCATAACGACTGGCTCCTACAATGAGCAGTTCTTC

clone size: once
V gene: TRBV18
D gene: TRBD2
J gene: TRBJ2-5
CDR3 protein: CASSPASSGGETQYF
CDR3 DNA: TGTGCCAGCTCACCAGCATCTAGCGGTGGGGAGACCCAGTACTTC

clone size: NA
V gene: TRBV14
D gene: NA
J gene: TRBJ2-5
CDR3 protein: CASSQVAGETQYF
CDR3 DNA: TGTGCCAGCAGCCAAGTCGCGGGGGAGACCCAGTACTTC

clone size: NA
V gene: TRBV30
D gene: NA
J gene: TRBJ1-1
CDR3 protein: CAWSVGVTAFF
CDR3 DNA: TGTGCCTGGAGTGTCGGGGTCACAGCTTTCTTT

clone size: NA
V gene: TRBV15
D gene: TRBD1
J gene: TRBJ2-4
CDR3 protein: CATSRVGTGGAGAKNIQYF
CDR3 DNA: TGTGCCACCAGCAGAGTTGGGACAGGGGGCGCCGGGGCCAAAAACATTCAGTACTTC

clone size: NA
V gene: TRBV28
D gene: TRBD2
J gene: TRBJ2-2
CDR3 protein: CAAGGRGANTGELFF
CDR3 DNA: TGTGCCGCGGGTGGTCGGGGGGCGAACACCGGGGAGCTGTTTTTT

clone size: NA
V gene: TRBV6-5
D gene: NA
J gene: TRBJ1-2
CDR3 protein: CASKRGTSYGYTF
CDR3 DNA: TGTGCCTCCAAACGCGGCACCAGCTATGGCTACACCTTC

clone size: NA
V gene: TRBV29-1
D gene: TRBD1
J gene: TRBJ2-7
CDR3 protein: CSVEASRTGPNEQYF
CDR3 DNA: TGCAGCGTTGAAGCCTCGAGGACAGGGCCCAACGAGCAGTACTTC

clone size: NA
V gene: TRBV11-2
D gene: NA
J gene: TRBJ1-2
CDR3 protein: CASSTETANYGYTF
CDR3 DNA: TGTGCCAGCAGCACCGAGACAGCTAACTATGGCTACACCTTC

clone size: NA
V gene: TRBV7-9
D gene: NA
J gene: TRBJ2-1
CDR3 protein: CASSLDPLAWGQFF
CDR3 DNA: TGTGCCAGCAGCTTAGATCCGCTAGCCTGGGGGCAGTTCTTC

clone size: NA
V gene: TRBV24-1
D gene: TRBD2
J gene: TRBJ2-3
CDR3 protein: CATSGRGADTQYF
CDR3 DNA: TGTGCCACCAGTGGACGGGGGGCAGATACGCAGTATTTT

clone size: NA
V gene: TRBV5-5
D gene: NA
J gene: TRBJ2-5
CDR3 protein: CASIDLRGRETQYF
CDR3 DNA: TGTGCCAGCATCGACCTGCGGGGGCGGGAGACCCAGTACTTC

clone size: NA
V gene: TRBV5-1
D gene: TRBD2
J gene: TRBJ2-1
CDR3 protein: CASSPSGTSYNEQFF
CDR3 DNA: TGCGCCAGCAGCCCTAGCGGGACATCCTACAATGAGCAGTTCTTC

clone size: NA
V gene: TRBV9
D gene: NA
J gene: TRBJ2-4
CDR3 protein: CASSPTGKKQYF
CDR3 DNA: TGTGCCAGCAGCCCTACAGGGAAAAAGCAGTACTTC

clone size: NA
V gene: TRBV5-1
D gene: TRBD1
J gene: TRBJ1-4
CDR3 protein: CASSPPTGDFVEKLFF
CDR3 DNA: TGCGCCAGCAGCCCTCCGACAGGGGACTTCGTTGAAAAACTGTTTTTT

clone size: NA
V gene: TRBV7-2
D gene: NA
J gene: TRBJ2-4
CDR3 protein: CASSPGLAKNIQYF
CDR3 DNA: TGTGCCAGCAGCCCTGGACTAGCCAAAAACATTCAGTACTTC

clone size: NA
V gene: TRBV2
D gene: TRBD2
J gene: TRBJ2-1
CDR3 protein: CASSVRGGGTEQFF
CDR3 DNA: TGTGCCAGCAGTGTGCGCGGGGGAGGCACTGAGCAGTTCTTC

clone size: NA
V gene: TRBV3-1/TRBV3-2
D gene: NA
J gene: TRBJ2-3
CDR3 protein: CASSLLGAQYF
CDR3 DNA: TGTGCCAGCAGCCTTCTAGGGGCGCAGTATTTT

clone size: NA
V gene: TRBV10-1
D gene: NA
J gene: TRBJ2-3
CDR3 protein: CASRQGSTDTQYF
CDR3 DNA: TGCGCCAGCAGACAGGGTAGCACAGATACGCAGTATTTT

clone size: NA
V gene: TRBV6-5
D gene: NA
J gene: TRBJ2-2
CDR3 protein: CASRIHTNTGELFF
CDR3 DNA: TGTGCCAGCAGAATACACACGAACACCGGGGAGCTGTTTTTT

clone size: NA
V gene: TRBV7-2
D gene: NA
J gene: TRBJ1-1
CDR3 protein: CASTIDRQAFF
CDR3 DNA: TGTGCCAGCACCATCGACAGACAAGCTTTCTTT

clone size: NA
V gene: TRBV6-1
D gene: TRBD2
J gene: TRBJ2-2
CDR3 protein: CASSGDRTGGTGELFF
CDR3 DNA: TGTGCCAGCAGTGGCGACCGCACGGGGGGCACCGGGGAGCTGTTTTTT

clone size: once
V gene: TRBV3-1/TRBV3-2
D gene: NA
J gene: TRBJ1-2
CDR3 protein: CASSQGYGGRLGYTF
CDR3 DNA: TGTGCCAGCAGCCAAGGGTACGGGGGGCGACTAGGCTACACCTTC

clone size: NA
V gene: TRBV5-1
D gene: NA
J gene: TRBJ2-1
CDR3 protein: CASSLGTEYNEQFF
CDR3 DNA: TGCGCCAGCAGCTTGGGGACAGAGTACAATGAGCAGTTCTTC

clone size: NA
V gene: TRBV30
D gene: NA
J gene: TRBJ2-7
CDR3 protein: CAWSLPQGYARYEQYF
CDR3 DNA: TGTGCCTGGAGTCTACCTCAGGGTTACGCCCGCTACGAGCAGTACTTC

clone size: many
V gene: TRBV5-1
D gene: NA
J gene: TRBJ2-7
CDR3 protein: CASSLARGTDYEQYF
CDR3 DNA: TGCGCCAGCAGCTTGGCCCGGGGGACAGACTACGAGCAGTACTTC

clone size: NA
V gene: TRBV5-1
D gene: TRBD2
J gene: TRBJ2-1
CDR3 protein: CASSLTGTSTYNEQFF
CDR3 DNA: TGCGCCAGCAGCCTAACCGGGACTAGCACTTACAATGAGCAGTTCTTC

clone size: NA
V gene: TRBV7-2
D gene: TRBD1
J gene: TRBJ1-1
CDR3 protein: CASRPRGQQNTEAFF
CDR3 DNA: TGTGCCAGCAGACCTAGGGGGCAGCAGAACACTGAAGCTTTCTTT

clone size: NA
V gene: TRBV5-6
D gene: TRBD2
J gene: TRBJ2-7
CDR3 protein: CASSLLRTSGVQYF
CDR3 DNA: TGTGCCAGCAGCTTGCTCCGAACTAGCGGGGTCCAGTACTTC

clone size: NA
V gene: TRBV20-1
D gene: NA
J gene: TRBJ1-1
CDR3 protein: CSARGESRRSF
CDR3 DNA: TGCAGTGCTAGAGGGGAGAGTAGACGGTCCTTT

clone size: NA
V gene: TRBV29-1
D gene: NA
J gene: TRBJ1-1
CDR3 protein: CSVEGRTNPEAFF
CDR3 DNA: TGCAGCGTTGAAGGGCGGACTAACCCTGAAGCTTTCTTT

clone size: NA
V gene: TRBV2
D gene: NA
J gene: TRBJ2-3
CDR3 protein: CASSESPSGQYF
CDR3 DNA: TGTGCCAGCAGTGAATCCCCGTCGGGGCAGTATTTT

clone size: once
V gene: TRBV5-1
D gene: NA
J gene: TRBJ1-2
CDR3 protein: CASSLGIGATNYGYTF
CDR3 DNA: TGCGCCAGCAGCTTGGGTATCGGTGCTACTAACTATGGCTACACCTTC

clone size: NA
V gene: TRBV5-1
D gene: TRBD2
J gene: TRBJ2-1
CDR3 protein: CASSPGLAVYNEQFF
CDR3 DNA: TGCGCCAGCAGCCCTGGACTAGCGGTATACAATGAGCAGTTCTTC

clone size: NA
V gene: TRBV6-6
D gene: NA
J gene: TRBJ1-4
CDR3 protein: CASSAHNAEKLFF
CDR3 DNA: TGTGCCAGCAGCGCCCATAACGCGGAAAAACTGTTTTTT

clone size: once
V gene: TRBV11-2
D gene: TRBD2
J gene: TRBJ2-5
CDR3 protein: CASSLGLAEETQYF
CDR3 DNA: TGTGCCAGCAGCTTAGGACTAGCGGAAGAGACCCAGTACTTC

clone size: NA
V gene: TRBV2
D gene: NA
J gene: TRBJ2-7
CDR3 protein: CASSERDYEQYF
CDR3 DNA: TGTGCCAGCAGTGAACGGGACTACGAGCAGTACTTC

clone size: NA
V gene: TRBV12-5
D gene: TRBD1
J gene: TRBJ2-7
CDR3 protein: CASGLVLRDRVTYEQYF
CDR3 DNA: TGTGCTAGTGGTTTGGTACTCCGGGACAGGGTCACCTACGAGCAGTACTTC